These 3 T cell receptor beta chains were all obtained from the same sample, sequenced in a study of metastatic and nonmetastatic thyroid tumors (dated by TCRdb to 2020 to 2022). Library preparation employed PCR. Sequenced using an Illumina HiSeq 4000. The public reads were reprocessed in TCRdb via fastp at Q25 and MiXCR, keeping in-frame beta chains. Within this sample are approximately 15,000 clones, with about 12% of them counted one time only. The ten largest clones take up 13% to 15% of the sample. None of the patients had been given any treatment before thyroid surgery. The sequenced sample was blood. Receptor source: a female donor with papillary thyroid cancer or a benign thyroid nodule (not recorded which). Some clones in this sample may be carry-over from other donors' samples.

The chain has TRBV6-1 and TRBJ1-5; 10 bases map to TRBD1. The V gene end was trimmed by 3 bases and the J gene end by 1 base; junction bases not matched to a gene: 3. Per the germline V gene, CDR1 is MNHNS and CDR2 is SASEGT. The CDR3 sequence is 16 residues long. The DNA of the CDR3 is TGTGCCAGCAGTGACGGGACAGGGGAGAGCAATCAGCCCCAGCATTTT. Translated, it gives CASSDGTGESNQPQHF.

This clone was counted at least ten times. A much larger clone differs by one base, so this may be a read error. The CDR3: CASRKTSSHNSPLHF. As DNA, the CDR3 is TGTGCCAGCAGGAAGACATCCTCCCATAATTCACCCCTCCACTTT. The chain joins TRBV28 to TRBJ1-6; the D is unclear. Germline CDR1 MDHEN, CDR2 SYDVKM. The CDR3 runs to 15 residues.

By share, this clone ranks as medium-sized. The V gene is TRBV28, the J gene TRBJ1-1, with D possibly TRBD1 on 6 matching bases. The germline V gene encodes CDR1 MDHEN and CDR2 SYDVKM. Trimming cost V 5 bases and J 7 bases, with 17 bases left between them. The CDR3 sequence is 14 residues long. The CDR3 region is CASSLFQGGGEAFF. CDR3 coding DNA: TGTGCCAGCAGTCTCTTCCAGGGAGGGGGTGAAGCTTTCTTT.